The TCR beta chain described here comes from a study of blood T cell repertoires in COVID-19. Overall study context: Samples came from the United States, Italy and Spain, spanning acute and convalescent COVID-19. Sources were T cells, B-cell-depleted T cells, or PBMCs; the material itself was cDNA or gDNA.

Authors' analysis steps: For nucleated cells, counts were estimated from reference gene primer amplification. Method: immunoSEQ multiplex PCR; TCRdb's copy keeps in-frame clones and lacks some. V, J and clone size were drawn from that table, and D and trimming were deduced from the DNA. The sample consists of about 55,000 clones, 65% to 90% of them appearing once. Germline CDR1 and CDR2: MDHEN and SYDVKM. The CDR3 contains 10 residues. Trimming stripped 6 bases from V and 7 bases from J, with 7 bases between. The sample was peripheral blood. The gene calls are TRBV28 and TRBJ2-7; D is unclear. The TCR was taken from a human donor in a cohort sampled during active COVID-19. CDR3 DNA: TGTGCCAGCAGCGCCGGGGAGCAGTACTTC. Encoded protein: CASSAGEQYF. The entire variable domain, with the rest obtained from reference TRBV28 and TRBJ2-7, is as follows: DVKVTQSSRYLVKRTGEKVFLECVQDMDHENMFWYRQDPGLGLRLIYFSYDVKMKEKGDIPEGYSVSREKKERFSLILESASTNQTSMYLCASSAGEQYFGPGTRLTVT.